The present TCR beta chain was sequenced within a study of T cells in tuberculosis. Clones were read by immunoSEQ multiplex PCR, and TCRdb kept only the in-frame ones, dropping some. The sample yields tens of thousands of clones, 90% to 95% seen once. The CDR3 has 12 residues. Per germline, CDR1 MNHEY and CDR2 SMNVEV (reference sequence). Trimming took off 4 bases at V and 3 bases at J, with 7 bases between the two ends. This clone was detected once. This chain uses TRBV27 with TRBJ2-7; D might be TRBD1 (5 bases). Input material: PBMCs. The receptor was isolated from a donor aged 10 to 29 with latent tuberculosis or without tuberculosis infection. This CDR3 reads CASSYTGYEQYF. CDR3 DNA sequence: TGTGCCAGCAGTTATACAGGCTACGAGCAGTACTTC.